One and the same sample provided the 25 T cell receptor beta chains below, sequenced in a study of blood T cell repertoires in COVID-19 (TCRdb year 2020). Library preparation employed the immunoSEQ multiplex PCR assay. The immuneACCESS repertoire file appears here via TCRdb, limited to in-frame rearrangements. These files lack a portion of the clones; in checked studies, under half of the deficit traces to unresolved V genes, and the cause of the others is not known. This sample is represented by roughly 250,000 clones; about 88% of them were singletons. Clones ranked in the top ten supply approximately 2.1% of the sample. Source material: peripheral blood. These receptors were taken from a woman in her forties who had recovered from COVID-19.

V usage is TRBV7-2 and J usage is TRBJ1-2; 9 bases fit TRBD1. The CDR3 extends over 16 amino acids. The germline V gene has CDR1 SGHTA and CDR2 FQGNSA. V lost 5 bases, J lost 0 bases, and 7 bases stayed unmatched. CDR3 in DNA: TGTGCCAGCAGCCAAGACAGGGGGATTGCTAACTATGGCTACACCTTC. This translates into CASSQDRGIANYGYTF.

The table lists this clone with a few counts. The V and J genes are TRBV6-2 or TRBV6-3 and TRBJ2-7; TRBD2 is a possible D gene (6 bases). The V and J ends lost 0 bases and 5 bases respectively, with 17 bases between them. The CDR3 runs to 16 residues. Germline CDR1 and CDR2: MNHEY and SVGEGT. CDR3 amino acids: CASSYSMGGGIDEQYF. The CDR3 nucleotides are TGTGCCAGCAGTTACTCGATGGGAGGAGGGATAGACGAGCAGTACTTC.

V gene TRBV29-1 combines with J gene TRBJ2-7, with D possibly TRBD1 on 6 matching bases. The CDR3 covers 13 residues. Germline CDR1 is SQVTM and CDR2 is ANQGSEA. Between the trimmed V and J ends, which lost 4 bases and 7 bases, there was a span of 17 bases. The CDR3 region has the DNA TGCAGCGTTGGGGCAGGGGAGAATGGGGAGCAGTACTTC. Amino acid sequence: CSVGAGENGEQYF.

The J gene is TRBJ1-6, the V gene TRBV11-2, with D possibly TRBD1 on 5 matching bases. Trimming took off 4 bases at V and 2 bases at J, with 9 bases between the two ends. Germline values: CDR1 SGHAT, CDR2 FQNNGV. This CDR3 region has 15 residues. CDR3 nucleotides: TGTGCCAGCAGCTCCGGACACCCCTATAATTCACCCCTCCACTTT. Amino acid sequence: CASSSGHPYNSPLHF.

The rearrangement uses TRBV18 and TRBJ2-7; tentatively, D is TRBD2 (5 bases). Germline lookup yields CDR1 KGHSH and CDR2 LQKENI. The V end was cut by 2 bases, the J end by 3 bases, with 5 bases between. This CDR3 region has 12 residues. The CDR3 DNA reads TGTGCCAGCTCACCAGAGGGCTACGAGCAGTACTTC. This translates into CASSPEGYEQYF.

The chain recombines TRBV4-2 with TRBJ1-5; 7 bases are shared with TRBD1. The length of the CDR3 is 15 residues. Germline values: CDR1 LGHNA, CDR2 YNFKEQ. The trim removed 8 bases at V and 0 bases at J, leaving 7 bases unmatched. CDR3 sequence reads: CASGKDRVSNQPQHF. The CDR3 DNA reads TGTGCCAGCGGAAAAGACAGGGTTAGCAATCAGCCCCAGCATTTT.

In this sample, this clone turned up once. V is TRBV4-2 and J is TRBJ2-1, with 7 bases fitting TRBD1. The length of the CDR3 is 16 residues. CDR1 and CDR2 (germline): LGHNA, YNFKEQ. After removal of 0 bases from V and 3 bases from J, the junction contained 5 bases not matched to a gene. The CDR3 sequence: CASSQDLWTGYNEQFF. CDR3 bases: TGTGCCAGCAGCCAAGACCTTTGGACAGGCTACAATGAGCAGTTCTTC.

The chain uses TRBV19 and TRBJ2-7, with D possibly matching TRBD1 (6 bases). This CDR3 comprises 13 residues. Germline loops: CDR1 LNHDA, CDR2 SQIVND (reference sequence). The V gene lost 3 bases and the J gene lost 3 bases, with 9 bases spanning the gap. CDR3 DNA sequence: TGTGCCAGTAGTATTGGGACACACTACGAGCAGTACTTC. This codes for CASSIGTHYEQYF.

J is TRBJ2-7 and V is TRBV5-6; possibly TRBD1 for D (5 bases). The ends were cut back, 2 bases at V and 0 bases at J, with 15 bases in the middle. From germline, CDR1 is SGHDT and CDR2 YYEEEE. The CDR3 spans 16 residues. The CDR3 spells CASSLIGQGLSYEQYF. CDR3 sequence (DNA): TGTGCCAGCAGCTTAATCGGCCAGGGTCTCTCCTACGAGCAGTACTTC.

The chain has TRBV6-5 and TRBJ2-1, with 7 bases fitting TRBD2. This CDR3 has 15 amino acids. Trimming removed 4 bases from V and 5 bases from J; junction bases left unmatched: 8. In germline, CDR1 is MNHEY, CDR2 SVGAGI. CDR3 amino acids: CASSWTRSVNNEQFF. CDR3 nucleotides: TGTGCCAGCAGTTGGACTAGGTCTGTCAACAATGAGCAGTTCTTC.

CDR3 region: CASSPRLAGGSYEQYF. The DNA for the CDR3 is TGTGCCAGCTCACCACGACTCGCGGGAGGGTCCTACGAGCAGTACTTC. The chain uses TRBV18 and TRBJ2-7; 9 bases are a match to TRBD2. The CDR3 loop spans 16 amino acids. Germline V lookup: CDR1 KGHSH, CDR2 LQKENI. V trimming: 1 base; J trimming: 1 base; junction bases outside the gene matches: 5.

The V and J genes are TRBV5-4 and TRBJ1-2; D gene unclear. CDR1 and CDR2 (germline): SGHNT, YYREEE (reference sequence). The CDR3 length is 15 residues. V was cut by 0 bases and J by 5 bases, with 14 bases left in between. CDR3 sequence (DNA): TGTGCCAGCAGCTTGGTATCCTCGAACTTGTATGGCTACACCTTC. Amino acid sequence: CASSLVSSNLYGYTF.

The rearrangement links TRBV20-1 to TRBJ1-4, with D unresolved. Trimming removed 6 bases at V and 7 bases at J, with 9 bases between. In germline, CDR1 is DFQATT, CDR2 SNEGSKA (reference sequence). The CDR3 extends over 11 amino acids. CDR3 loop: CSAEHSEKLFF. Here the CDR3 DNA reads TGCAGTGCGGAACACAGTGAAAAACTGTTTTTT.

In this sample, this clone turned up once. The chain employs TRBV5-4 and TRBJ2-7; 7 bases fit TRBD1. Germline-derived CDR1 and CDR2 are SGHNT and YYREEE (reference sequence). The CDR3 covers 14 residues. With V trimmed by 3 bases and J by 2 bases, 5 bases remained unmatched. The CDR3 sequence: CASSSRDSPYEQYF. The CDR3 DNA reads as TGTGCCAGCAGCTCCCGGGACAGTCCCTACGAGCAGTACTTC.

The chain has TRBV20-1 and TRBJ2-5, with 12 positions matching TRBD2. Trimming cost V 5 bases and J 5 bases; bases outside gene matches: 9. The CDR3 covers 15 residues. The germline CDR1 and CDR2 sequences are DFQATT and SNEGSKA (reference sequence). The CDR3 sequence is CSAGDPSGGGETQYF. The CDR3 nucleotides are TGCAGTGCTGGTGACCCTAGCGGGGGGGGTGAGACCCAGTACTTC.

This CDR3 is CASSPREGKTYEQYF. In nucleotides, the CDR3 is TGTGCCAGCAGTCCCCGGGAGGGGAAGACTTACGAGCAGTACTTC. V and J are TRBV6-2 or TRBV6-3 and TRBJ2-7; 8 positions match TRBD2. The CDR3 loop spans 15 amino acids. Germline V CDR1 and CDR2: MNHEY, SVGEGT. The V segment lost 5 bases and the J segment 4 bases; nucleotides outside the gene matches: 10.

The CDR3 reads CASSQPCRGSYEQYF. The CDR3 nucleotides read TGCGCCAGCAGTCAGCCATGCAGGGGGTCCTACGAGCAGTACTTC. The chain combines TRBV23-1 with TRBJ2-7, with 7 bases that match TRBD1. TRBV23-1 is given ORF status, its function remaining uncertain. J was trimmed by 1 base and V by 3 bases; bases with no gene match: 6. This CDR3 has 15 residues.

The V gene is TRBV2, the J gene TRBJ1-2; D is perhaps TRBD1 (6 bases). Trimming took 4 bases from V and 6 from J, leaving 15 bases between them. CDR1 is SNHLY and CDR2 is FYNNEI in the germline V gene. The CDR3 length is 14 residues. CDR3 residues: CASSVAGELDGYTF. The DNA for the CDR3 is TGTGCCAGCAGTGTAGCAGGGGAATTAGATGGCTACACCTTC.

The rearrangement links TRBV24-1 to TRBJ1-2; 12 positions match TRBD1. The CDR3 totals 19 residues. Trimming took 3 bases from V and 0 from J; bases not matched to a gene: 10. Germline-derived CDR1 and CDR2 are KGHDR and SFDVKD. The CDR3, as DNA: TGTGCCACCAGTGATAGGGGGACAGGGGGCGATCTAGCTAACTATGGCTACACCTTC. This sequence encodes CATSDRGTGGDLANYGYTF.

CDR3 bases: TGTGCCAGCAGTCCGCGGGACAGGGGAAACTATGGCTACACCTTC. It is translated as CASSPRDRGNYGYTF. The rearrangement joins TRBV27 to TRBJ1-2, with 10 bases matching TRBD1. CDR3 length: 15 amino acids. CDR1 and CDR2 (germline): MNHEY, SMNVEV (reference sequence). With V trimmed by 5 bases and J by 2 bases, 5 bases remained unmatched.

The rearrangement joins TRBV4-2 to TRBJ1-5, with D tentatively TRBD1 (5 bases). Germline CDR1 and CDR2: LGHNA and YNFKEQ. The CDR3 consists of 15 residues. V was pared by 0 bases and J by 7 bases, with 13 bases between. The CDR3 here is CASSQDQSGRQPQHF. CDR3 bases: TGTGCCAGCAGCCAAGATCAATCAGGGCGACAGCCCCAGCATTTT.

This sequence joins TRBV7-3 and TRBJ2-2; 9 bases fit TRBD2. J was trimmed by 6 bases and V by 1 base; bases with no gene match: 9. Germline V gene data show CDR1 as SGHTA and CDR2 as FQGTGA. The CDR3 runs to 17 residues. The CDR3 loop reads CASSLIGVGTSPGELFF. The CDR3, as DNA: TGTGCCAGCAGCTTAATCGGAGTAGGGACTAGCCCCGGGGAGCTGTTTTTT.

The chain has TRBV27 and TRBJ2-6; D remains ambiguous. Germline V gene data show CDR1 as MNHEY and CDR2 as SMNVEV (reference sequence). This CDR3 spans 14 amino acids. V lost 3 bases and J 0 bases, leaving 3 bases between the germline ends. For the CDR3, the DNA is TGTGCCAGCAGTTTCGGCTCTGGGGCCAACGTCCTGACTTTC. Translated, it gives CASSFGSGANVLTF. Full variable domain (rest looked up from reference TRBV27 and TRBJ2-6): EAQVTQNPRYLITVTGKKLTVTCSQNMNHEYMSWYRQDPGLGLRQIYYSMNVEVTDKGDVPEGYKVSRKEKRNFPLILESPSPNQTSLYFCASSFGSGANVLTFGAGSRLTVL.

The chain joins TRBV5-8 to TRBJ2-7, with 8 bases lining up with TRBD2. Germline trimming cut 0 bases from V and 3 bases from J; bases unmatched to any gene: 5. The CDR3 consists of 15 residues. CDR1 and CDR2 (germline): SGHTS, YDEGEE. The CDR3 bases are TGTGCCAGCAGCTTGGATCGGGGGGGTAACTACGAGCAGTACTTC. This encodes CASSLDRGGNYEQYF.

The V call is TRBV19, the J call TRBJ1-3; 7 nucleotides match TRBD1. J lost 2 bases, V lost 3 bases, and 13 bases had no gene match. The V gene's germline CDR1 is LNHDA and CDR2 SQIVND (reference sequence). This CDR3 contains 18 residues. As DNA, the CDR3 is TGTGCCAGTAGTATTACGAGACAGGGTGGCAGCGCTGGAAACACCATATATTTT. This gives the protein CASSITRQGGSAGNTIYF.